This T cell receptor (beta chain) comes out of a study of blood T cell repertoires in COVID-19 (TCRdb year 2020). With respect to the entire study: Collaborator samples came from the United States, Italy and Spain and covered acute and convalescent phases of COVID-19. The prospective study material was composed of cDNA or gDNA derived from T cells, B-cell-depleted T cells, or PBMCs. The dataset comprised deeply sampled blood TCRbeta repertoires from subjects exposed to, actively infected with, or recovered from COVID-19. The repertoires were released in a freely available public database intended as a resource for research on the immune response to SARS-CoV-2. Samples came from the ongoing ImmuneRACE study (first 160 participants) plus 1,254 subjects from 6 global collaborators. A de-identified subject ID, COVID-19 status, age in years and sex were almost always included in the sample metadata. Where available, HLA class I and class II types were obtained from metadata supplied by the sample provider rather than from assay-based typing. The investigation overall reported the following: How much clinical and demographic metadata was included differed by source and by participant, and the metadata was provided uncurated.

As concerns this clone: The clone's antigen remains unknown. Per-base qualities were not stored, and no clone one base away is much larger.

TCRbeta CDR3 regions were amplified from genomic DNA using the immunoSEQ Assay, a bias-controlled multiplex PCR. The paper's processing steps were these. Within the assay, amplification of reference gene primers was used to estimate how many nucleated cells each sample contained. To quantify the absolute abundance of each unique TCRbeta CDR3 rearrangement, sequence reads were collapsed and filtered. For each sample, productive Simpson clonality was calculated as the square root of Simpson's diversity index across productive rearrangements. Not all clones reach the TCRdb copy of this immuneACCESS table, which keeps in-frame sequences only. Checked studies attribute under half of the gap to unresolved V genes and leave the rest unexplained. That table supplies the V and J calls and clone size; D and trimming were determined from the DNA. Within this sample are under 95,000 clones, with roughly three quarters of them counted one time only. The ten biggest clones cover 11% of the sample.

V loses 7 bases of germline sequence and J loses 4 bases, and the interval between the two ends is 10 bases. The germline V gene specifies WSHSY as CDR1 and SAAADI as CDR2. CDR3 length: 12 amino acids, cysteine to phenylalanine. Only CDR3 DNA remains: 36 bases, in frame from the first base. The collaborating institutions used their own protocols to collect whole blood in K2EDTA tubes. For TCRbeta analysis, collaborators shipped samples in one of three forms: frozen whole blood, isolated PBMCs, or DNA extracted from either of those sample types. Sequenced: peripheral blood. This TCR was sampled from an older man with acute or convalescent COVID-19. This receptor chain uses TRBV10-2 and TRBJ1-2, with no confident D gene call. The sequence in DNA is TGCGCCAGCACATCGGGAGCCTATGGCTACACCTTC. The translation is CASTSGAYGYTF.